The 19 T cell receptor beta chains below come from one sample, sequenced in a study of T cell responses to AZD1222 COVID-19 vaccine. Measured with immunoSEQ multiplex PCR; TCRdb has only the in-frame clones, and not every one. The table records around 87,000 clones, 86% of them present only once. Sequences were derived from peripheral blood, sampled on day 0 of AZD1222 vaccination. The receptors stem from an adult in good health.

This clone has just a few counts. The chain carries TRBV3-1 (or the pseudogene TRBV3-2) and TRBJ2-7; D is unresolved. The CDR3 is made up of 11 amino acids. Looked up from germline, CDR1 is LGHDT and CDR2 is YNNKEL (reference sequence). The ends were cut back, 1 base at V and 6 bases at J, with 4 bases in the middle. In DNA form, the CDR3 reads TGTGCCAGCAGCCAAGGGGTCGAGCAGTACTTC. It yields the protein CASSQGVEQYF.

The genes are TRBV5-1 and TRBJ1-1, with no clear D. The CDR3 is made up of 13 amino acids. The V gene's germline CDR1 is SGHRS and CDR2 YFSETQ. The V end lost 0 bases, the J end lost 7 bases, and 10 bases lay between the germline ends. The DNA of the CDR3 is TGCGCCAGCAGCTTGGACCCCTCTTTTGAAGCTTTCTTT. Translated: CASSLDPSFEAFF.

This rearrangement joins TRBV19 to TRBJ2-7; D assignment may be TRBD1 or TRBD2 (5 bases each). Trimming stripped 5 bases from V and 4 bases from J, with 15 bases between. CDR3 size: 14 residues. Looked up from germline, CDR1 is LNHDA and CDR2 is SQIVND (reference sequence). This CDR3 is CASSWQGVGYEQYF. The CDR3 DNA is TGTGCCAGTAGTTGGCAGGGAGTGGGTTACGAGCAGTACTTC.

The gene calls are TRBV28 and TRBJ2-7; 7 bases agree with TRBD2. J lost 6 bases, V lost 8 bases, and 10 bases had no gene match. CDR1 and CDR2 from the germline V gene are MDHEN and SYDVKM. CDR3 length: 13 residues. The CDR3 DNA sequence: TGTGCCAGCGCATCCGGGGGGTTGCGCGAGCAGTACTTC. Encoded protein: CASASGGLREQYF.

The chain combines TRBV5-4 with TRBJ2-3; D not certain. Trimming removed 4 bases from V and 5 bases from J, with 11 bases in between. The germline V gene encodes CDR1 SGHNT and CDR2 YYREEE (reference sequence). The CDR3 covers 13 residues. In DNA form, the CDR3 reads TGTGCCAGCAGCCCGGAGTCCTTAGATACGCAGTATTTT. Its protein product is CASSPESLDTQYF.

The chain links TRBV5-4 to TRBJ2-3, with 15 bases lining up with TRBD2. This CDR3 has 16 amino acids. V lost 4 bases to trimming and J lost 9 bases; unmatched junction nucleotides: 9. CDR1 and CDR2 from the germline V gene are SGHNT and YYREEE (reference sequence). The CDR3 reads CASSTGLAGGRGTQYF. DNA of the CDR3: TGTGCCAGCAGCACCGGACTAGCGGGGGGGCGGGGAACGCAGTATTTT.

The CDR3 DNA follows: TGTGCCAGCAGCAAAGAAGGCAGGGGAAGAATGCCCTATGGCTACACCTTC. Amino acids: CASSKEGRGRMPYGYTF. The chain employs TRBV21-1 and TRBJ1-2; TRBD1 is taken as the D call from the table, unchecked against the DNA. TRBV21-1 counts as a pseudogene. The CDR3 spans 17 residues.

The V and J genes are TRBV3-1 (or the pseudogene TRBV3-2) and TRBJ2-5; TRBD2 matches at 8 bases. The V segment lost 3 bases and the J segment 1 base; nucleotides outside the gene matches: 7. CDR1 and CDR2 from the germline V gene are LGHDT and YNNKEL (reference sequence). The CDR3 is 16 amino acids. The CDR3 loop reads CASSQALAGRQETQYF. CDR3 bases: TGTGCCAGCAGCCAGGCCTTAGCGGGGCGCCAAGAGACCCAGTACTTC.

In DNA form, the CDR3 reads TGTGCCAGCTCACCTGGACTAGCGGGGGGAGAGACCCAGTACTTC. This codes for CASSPGLAGGETQYF. This chain uses TRBV18 with TRBJ2-5; 14 bases match TRBD2. Per germline, CDR1 KGHSH and CDR2 LQKENI. CDR3 length: 15 residues. The V gene end was trimmed by 3 bases and the J gene end by 4 bases; junction bases not matched to a gene: 1.

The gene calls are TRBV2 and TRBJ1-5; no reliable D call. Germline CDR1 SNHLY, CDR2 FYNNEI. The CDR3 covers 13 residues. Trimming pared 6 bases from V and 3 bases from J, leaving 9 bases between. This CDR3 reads CASSPGPNQPQHF. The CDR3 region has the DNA TGTGCCAGCAGCCCGGGCCCCAATCAGCCCCAGCATTTT.

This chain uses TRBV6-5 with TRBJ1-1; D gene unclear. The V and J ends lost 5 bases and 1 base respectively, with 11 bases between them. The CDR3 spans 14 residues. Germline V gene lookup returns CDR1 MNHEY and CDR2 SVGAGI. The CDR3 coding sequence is TGTGCCAGCAGTACCATTCCAGAGAACACTGAAGCTTTCTTT. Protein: CASSTIPENTEAFF.

CDR3 residues: CASSLVQGATNEKLFF. For the CDR3, the DNA is TGTGCCAGCAGCTTGGTACAGGGGGCAACTAATGAAAAACTGTTTTTT. This chain uses TRBV5-5 with TRBJ1-4, with TRBD1 matching 8 bases. The CDR3 extends over 16 amino acids. With 0 bases clipped from V and 0 bases from J, the junction kept 1 base outside the gene matches. Germline assignment: CDR1 SGHKS and CDR2 YYEKEE (reference sequence).

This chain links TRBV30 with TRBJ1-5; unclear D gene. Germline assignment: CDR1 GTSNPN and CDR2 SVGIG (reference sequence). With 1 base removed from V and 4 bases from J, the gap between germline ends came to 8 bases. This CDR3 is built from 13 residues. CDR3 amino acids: CAWSESMNQPQHF. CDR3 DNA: TGTGCCTGGAGTGAATCGATGAATCAGCCCCAGCATTTT.

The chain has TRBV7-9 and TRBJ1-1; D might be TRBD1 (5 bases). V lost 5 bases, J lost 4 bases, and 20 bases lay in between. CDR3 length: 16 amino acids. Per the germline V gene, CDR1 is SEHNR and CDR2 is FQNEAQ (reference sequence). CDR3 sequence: CASSTPPGLLATEAFF. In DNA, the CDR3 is TGTGCCAGCAGCACACCCCCGGGACTACTCGCCACTGAAGCTTTCTTT.

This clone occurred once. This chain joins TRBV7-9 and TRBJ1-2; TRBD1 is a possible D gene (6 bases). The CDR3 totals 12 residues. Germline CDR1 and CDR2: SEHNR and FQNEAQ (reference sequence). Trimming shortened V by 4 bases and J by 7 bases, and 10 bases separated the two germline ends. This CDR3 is CASSSQGTGYTF. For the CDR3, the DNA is TGTGCCAGCAGCTCACAGGGAACTGGCTACACCTTC.

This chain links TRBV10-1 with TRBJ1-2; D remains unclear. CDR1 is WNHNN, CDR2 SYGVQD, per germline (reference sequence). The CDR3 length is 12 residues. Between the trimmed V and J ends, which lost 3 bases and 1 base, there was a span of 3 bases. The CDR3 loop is CASSDLNYGYTF. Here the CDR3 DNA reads TGCGCCAGCAGTGACCTTAACTATGGCTACACCTTC.

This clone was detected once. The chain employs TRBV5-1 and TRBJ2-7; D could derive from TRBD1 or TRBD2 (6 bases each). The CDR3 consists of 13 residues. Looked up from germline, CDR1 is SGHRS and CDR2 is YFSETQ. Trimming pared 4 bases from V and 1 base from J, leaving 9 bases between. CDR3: CASSQGRSYEQYF. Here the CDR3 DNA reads TGCGCCAGCAGCCAGGGGAGGTCCTACGAGCAGTACTTC.

This CDR3 is CASRSDRGRTGELFF. The CDR3 bases are TGTGCCAGCAGAAGTGACAGGGGAAGGACCGGGGAGCTGTTTTTT. This rearrangement joins TRBV28 to TRBJ2-2; 8 positions match TRBD1. V dropped 6 bases and J dropped 5; count of bases not matched to a gene: 8. The germline V gene encodes CDR1 MDHEN and CDR2 SYDVKM. CDR3 length equals 15 residues.

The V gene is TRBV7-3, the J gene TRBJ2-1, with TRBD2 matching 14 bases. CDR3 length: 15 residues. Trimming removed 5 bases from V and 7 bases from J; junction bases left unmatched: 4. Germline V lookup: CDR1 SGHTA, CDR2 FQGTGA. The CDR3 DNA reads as TGTGCCAGCAGCATGGGACTAGCGGGAGTAAATGAGCAGTTCTTC. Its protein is CASSMGLAGVNEQFF.